This record looks at one TCR beta chain sequence and its context. Its antigen is still unknown. V dropped 2 bases and J dropped 5; count of bases not matched to a gene: 6. The CDR3 is made up of 14 amino acids. Germline CDR1 and CDR2: SGHDT and YYEEEE. The data belong to a study of glioma-infiltrating T cells after dendritic cell vaccination. Broader study findings: Few patients contributed both blood and tumor specimens. Survival was not directly related to TCR clonality in these patients.

Profiled with immunoSEQ multiplex PCR; TCRdb holds only in-frame clones, not every one. This sample has tens of thousands of clones, with 82% found just once. The specimen was blood, collected before dendritic cell vaccination. V and J are TRBV5-6 and TRBJ2-7, with 8 positions matching TRBD1. This receptor was obtained from a human donor with glioblastoma. This CDR3 reads CASSFRTGFDEQYF. The CDR3 region has the DNA TGTGCCAGCAGCTTCAGGACAGGGTTCGACGAGCAGTACTTC.